Sequencing of this T cell receptor (beta chain) was carried out in a study of blood T cells in healthy people across ages. This CDR3 has 14 amino acids. Germline CDR1 reads DFQATT; CDR2 reads SNEGSKA (reference sequence). Points from the study as a whole: Samples with more naive T cells showed higher observed beta diversity.

Concerning this clonotype: Its target is not known.

A second PCR of about 7 to 11 cycles used a sample-barcoded 5' primer and a J-beta primer mix. From the 5' RACE reads, TCRdb called clonotypes with MiXCR, one entry per CDR3 protein. The sample carries about 720,000 distinct CDR3 sequences, 20% to 25% recorded once. The chain employs TRBV20-1 and TRBJ2-5; 7 positions match TRBD1. The J call may be mistaken, given a closer DNA end match to TRBJ2-1. This receptor was obtained from an older man in good health. Sequenced sample: blood. The CDR3 here is CSASPGQRSNEQFF. The CDR3 DNA is TGCAGTGCTAGCCCGGGACAGCGATCCAATGAGCAGTTCTTC.